These 4 T cell receptor beta chains were all obtained from the same sample, sequenced in a study of blood T cells in healthy people across ages. Alongside a J-beta primer mix, a sample-barcoded 5' primer served in a second PCR lasting about 6 to 12 cycles. From the 5' RACE reads, TCRdb called clonotypes with MiXCR, one entry per CDR3 protein. The data show around 820,000 distinct CDR3 sequences, roughly 25% seen once. This sample was also put to use in a study of T cells of mothers and their children.

Sequencing was performed on blood. The receptors were sampled from a boy younger than 18 in good health.

This clonotype showed up just a few times. CDR3 loop: CASSSLLAGGHNEQFF. DNA for the CDR3: TGTGCCAGCAGTTCCCTTCTAGCGGGGGGGCACAATGAGCAGTTCTTC. J is TRBJ2-5 and V is TRBV28, with TRBD2 matching over 12 bases. The DNA matches TRBJ2-1 better at its end, which makes the J call doubtful. The CDR3 consists of 16 residues. CDR1 is MDHEN and CDR2 is SYDVKM in the germline V gene.

This chain links TRBV30 with TRBJ2-5; possible D gene TRBD1, 6 bases. Gene TRBJ2-1 matches the end of the DNA better, so the J call may be wrong. The CDR3 runs to 15 residues. CDR1 and CDR2 from the germline V gene are GTSNPN and SVGIG (reference sequence). The CDR3 region is CAWSDGQTTYNEQFF. The CDR3 bases are TGTGCCTGGAGTGATGGACAGACCACCTACAATGAGCAGTTCTTC.

In this sample, this clonotype turned up a few times. This rearrangement joins TRBV9 to TRBJ2-1; D might be TRBD2 (5 bases). Germline assignment: CDR1 SGDLS and CDR2 YYNGEE. Trimming left V 6 bases short and J 1 base short, with 17 bases between. This CDR3 is built from 16 residues. The CDR3 coding sequence is TGTGCCAGCACCTTAGGGTTGGGAGTATCCTACAATGAGCAGTTCTTC. Protein: CASTLGLGVSYNEQFF.

The V gene is TRBV28, the J gene TRBJ1-3, with a tentative D call TRBD1 (6 bases). This CDR3 is built from 16 residues. Germline assignment: CDR1 MDHEN and CDR2 SYDVKM. The ends were cut back, 4 bases at V and 1 base at J, with 14 bases in the middle. The CDR3 is CASSSPGGASGNTIYF. The CDR3 DNA reads as TGTGCCAGCAGTTCGCCCGGGGGCGCTTCTGGAAACACCATATATTTT.